This is a list of T cell receptor beta chains from one sample in a study of monozygotic twins with cystic fibrosis. Method: immunoSEQ multiplex PCR; TCRdb's copy keeps in-frame clones and lacks some. This repertoire shows under 20,000 clones, 97% found once; its top ten account for 1.9%. Sequencing input: blood. The receptors derive from a woman in her thirties with cystic fibrosis. The CDR3 runs from the conserved cysteine through the conserved F or W. D genes are given only for firm matches. Expanded clones get a size class; other rows say once, few or many, or leave the size out.

V gene: TRBV5-1; J gene: TRBJ2-1; D gene: .; clone size: .; CDR3 length: 12; CDR3 DNA: TGCGCCAGCAGCTTACAGGACAATGAGCAGTTCTTC; CDR3 protein: CASSLQDNEQFF
V gene: TRBV5-1; J gene: TRBJ2-1; D gene: TRBD2; clone size: .; CDR3 length: 15; CDR3 DNA: TGCGCCAGCAGCTTCGGCAGCGGGGGGATAAATGAGCAGTTCTTC; CDR3 protein: CASSFGSGGINEQFF
V gene: TRBV5-1; J gene: TRBJ1-1; D gene: TRBD1; clone size: .; CDR3 length: 14; CDR3 DNA: TGCGCCAGCAGCCTGACAGGGGTGCGGACTGAAGCTTTCTTT; CDR3 protein: CASSLTGVRTEAFF
V gene: TRBV4-3; J gene: TRBJ2-2; D gene: TRBD1; clone size: .; CDR3 length: 14; CDR3 DNA: TGCGCCAGCAGCCATACAGGGGGCACCGGGGAGCTGTTTTTT; CDR3 protein: CASSHTGGTGELFF
V gene: TRBV19; J gene: TRBJ2-3; D gene: .; clone size: .; CDR3 length: 12; CDR3 DNA: TGTGCCAGTACCAAAAGGGGGGATACGCAGTATTTT; CDR3 protein: CASTKRGDTQYF
V gene: TRBV5-1; J gene: TRBJ1-2; D gene: .; clone size: .; CDR3 length: 13; CDR3 DNA: TGCGCCAGCAGCTTGACAGGGAGGGACGGCTACACCTTC; CDR3 protein: CASSLTGRDGYTF
V gene: TRBV5-1; J gene: TRBJ1-2; D gene: .; clone size: .; CDR3 length: 13; CDR3 DNA: TGCGCCAGCAGCCCGGACACTAACTATGGCTACACCTTC; CDR3 protein: CASSPDTNYGYTF
V gene: TRBV2; J gene: TRBJ2-5; D gene: TRBD1; clone size: .; CDR3 length: 15; CDR3 DNA: TGTGCCACCACGGGACAGGGATTGGCGGAAGAGACCCAGTACTTC; CDR3 protein: CATTGQGLAEETQYF
V gene: TRBV5-4; J gene: TRBJ2-2; D gene: TRBD2; clone size: .; CDR3 length: 16; CDR3 DNA: TGTGCCAGCAGGCTATCTAGCGGGGGAGCTTCCGGGGAGCTGTTTTTT; CDR3 protein: CASRLSSGGASGELFF
V gene: TRBV5-1; J gene: TRBJ1-6; D gene: .; clone size: .; CDR3 length: 13; CDR3 DNA: TGCGCCAGCAGCTTTATTGGAAATTCACCCCTCCACTTT; CDR3 protein: CASSFIGNSPLHF
V gene: TRBV14; J gene: TRBJ1-4; D gene: .; clone size: once; CDR3 length: 12; CDR3 DNA: TGTGCCAGCAGCCACACCAACTGGGGACTGTTTTTT; CDR3 protein: CASSHTNWGLFF
V gene: TRBV30; J gene: TRBJ2-7; D gene: TRBD1; clone size: .; CDR3 length: 13; CDR3 DNA: TGTGCCTGGAATGTTGGGACAGGCTACGAGCAGTACTTC; CDR3 protein: CAWNVGTGYEQYF
V gene: TRBV9; J gene: TRBJ2-7; D gene: .; clone size: .; CDR3 length: 13; CDR3 DNA: TGTGCCGCCCCCTGGGACCTTGGGAGCGAGCAGTACTTC; CDR3 protein: CAAPWDLGSEQYF
V gene: TRBV5-4; J gene: TRBJ2-3; D gene: TRBD2; clone size: .; CDR3 length: 16; CDR3 DNA: TGTGCCAGCTTGAGGAGGGTCCCGGACGGGAGGGATACGCAGTATTTT; CDR3 protein: CASLRRVPDGRDTQYF
V gene: TRBV11-3; J gene: TRBJ1-1; D gene: TRBD1; clone size: .; CDR3 length: 15; CDR3 DNA: TGTGCCAGCAGCGGACAGGGGCGTGGGGAAACTGAAGCTTTCTTT; CDR3 protein: CASSGQGRGETEAFF
V gene: TRBV7-9; J gene: TRBJ1-1; D gene: .; clone size: .; CDR3 length: 12; CDR3 DNA: TGTGCCAGCAGTTCGGGGGGGCTTGAAGCTTTCTTT; CDR3 protein: CASSSGGLEAFF
V gene: TRBV5-4; J gene: TRBJ2-7; D gene: .; clone size: .; CDR3 length: 13; CDR3 DNA: TGTGCCAGCAGCTACCTCCCCCTCTACGAGCAGTACTTC; CDR3 protein: CASSYLPLYEQYF
V gene: TRBV25-1; J gene: TRBJ1-6; D gene: .; clone size: few; CDR3 length: 13; CDR3 DNA: TGTGCCAGCAGTGACAGGGGTCATTCACCCCTCCACTTT; CDR3 protein: CASSDRGHSPLHF
V gene: TRBV6-5; J gene: TRBJ1-5; D gene: .; clone size: .; CDR3 length: 15; CDR3 DNA: TGTGCCAGCAGCCTGACAGAGTATAGCAATCAGCCCCAGCATTTT; CDR3 protein: CASSLTEYSNQPQHF
V gene: TRBV7-2; J gene: TRBJ2-7; D gene: TRBD2; clone size: .; CDR3 length: 17; CDR3 DNA: TGTGCCAGCAGCTTACAAAGGGTTGGGCGGGGGGCCTACGAGCAGTACTTC; CDR3 protein: CASSLQRVGRGAYEQYF
V gene: TRBV4-2; J gene: TRBJ2-3; D gene: .; clone size: .; CDR3 length: 17; CDR3 DNA: TGTGCCAGCAGCCAAGATTGGCGAGGGGGGGCCGAAGATACGCAGTATTTT; CDR3 protein: CASSQDWRGGAEDTQYF
V gene: TRBV6-1; J gene: TRBJ2-3; D gene: .; clone size: .; CDR3 length: 15; CDR3 DNA: TGTGCCAGCCGGTCGGGGACTTCCACTGCAGATACGCAGTATTTT; CDR3 protein: CASRSGTSTADTQYF
V gene: TRBV10-3; J gene: TRBJ1-4; D gene: TRBD1; clone size: once; CDR3 length: 13; CDR3 DNA: TGTGCCATCTCCGGGACAGACGGGGAAAAACTGTTTTTT; CDR3 protein: CAISGTDGEKLFF
V gene: TRBV6-5; J gene: TRBJ2-3; D gene: .; clone size: once; CDR3 length: 15; CDR3 DNA: TGTGCCAGCAGTGGGAGTAACCCTAGCACAGATACGCAGTATTTT; CDR3 protein: CASSGSNPSTDTQYF
V gene: TRBV28; J gene: TRBJ2-7; D gene: TRBD1; clone size: .; CDR3 length: 15; CDR3 DNA: TGTGCCAGCAGTTCGACTAGGACAGGGACCCACGAGCAGTACTTC; CDR3 protein: CASSSTRTGTHEQYF
V gene: TRBV27; J gene: TRBJ1-1; D gene: .; clone size: .; CDR3 length: 14; CDR3 DNA: TGTGCCAGCAGTTTCCACAGGGACATACTAGAAGCTTTCTTT; CDR3 protein: CASSFHRDILEAFF
V gene: TRBV10-3; J gene: TRBJ1-1; D gene: .; clone size: .; CDR3 length: 12; CDR3 DNA: TGTGCCATCAGTCGGGACGCCGGCGGCGCTTTCTTT; CDR3 protein: CAISRDAGGAFF
V gene: TRBV12-5; J gene: TRBJ2-2; D gene: TRBD2; clone size: .; CDR3 length: 17; CDR3 DNA: TGTGCTAGTGGTTCGACTAGCGGGGGGGCGTTCACCGGGGAGCTGTTTTTT; CDR3 protein: CASGSTSGGAFTGELFF
V gene: TRBV11-2; J gene: TRBJ2-6; D gene: .; clone size: .; CDR3 length: 13; CDR3 DNA: TGTGCCAGCAGCTTACCCGGGGCCAACGTCCTGACTTTC; CDR3 protein: CASSLPGANVLTF
V gene: TRBV6-5; J gene: TRBJ2-2; D gene: .; clone size: .; CDR3 length: 15; CDR3 DNA: TGTGCCAGCAGTTCGGACCTATCCTGGACGGGGGAGCTGTTTTTT; CDR3 protein: CASSSDLSWTGELFF
V gene: TRBV6-1; J gene: TRBJ2-7; D gene: TRBD2; clone size: .; CDR3 length: 14; CDR3 DNA: TGTGCCAGCAGTGGGCTTAGACTAGCGGGGGAGCAGTACTTC; CDR3 protein: CASSGLRLAGEQYF
V gene: TRBV13; J gene: TRBJ2-3; D gene: .; clone size: .; CDR3 length: 14; CDR3 DNA: TGTGCCAGCAGCTTGTCGGGGCGCGCTTATACGCAGTATTTT; CDR3 protein: CASSLSGRAYTQYF
V gene: TRBV16; J gene: TRBJ1-5; D gene: .; clone size: .; CDR3 length: 14; CDR3 DNA: TGTGCCAGCAGCCAATCCAGAAGCAATCAGCCCCAGCATTTT; CDR3 protein: CASSQSRSNQPQHF
V gene: TRBV9; J gene: TRBJ2-2; D gene: .; clone size: once; CDR3 length: 16; CDR3 DNA: TGTGCCAGCAGCGTACTGGTATCTAAGTTACCCGGGGAGCTGTTTTTT; CDR3 protein: CASSVLVSKLPGELFF
V gene: TRBV5-8; J gene: TRBJ2-3; D gene: TRBD1; clone size: .; CDR3 length: 14; CDR3 DNA: TGTGCCAGCATGAGGGACAGTGCCACAGATACGCAGTATTTT; CDR3 protein: CASMRDSATDTQYF
V gene: TRBV2; J gene: TRBJ2-2; D gene: .; clone size: .; CDR3 length: 12; CDR3 DNA: TGTGCCAGCAGTGATGGGCCCGGGGAGCTGTTTTTT; CDR3 protein: CASSDGPGELFF
V gene: TRBV9; J gene: TRBJ1-3; D gene: .; clone size: .; CDR3 length: 15; CDR3 DNA: TGTGCCAGCAGCGTAGACGGGATTCGAGGAAACACCATATATTTT; CDR3 protein: CASSVDGIRGNTIYF
V gene: TRBV19; J gene: TRBJ1-4; D gene: .; clone size: once; CDR3 length: 17; CDR3 DNA: TGTGCCAGTAGTAACAGGATCCGGGGAGGGGCTACGGAAAAACTGTTTTTT; CDR3 protein: CASSNRIRGGATEKLFF
V gene: TRBV6-5; J gene: TRBJ1-1; D gene: .; clone size: .; CDR3 length: 14; CDR3 DNA: TGTGCCAGCAGTTACTCGATAAGGGGCACTGAAGCTTTCTTT; CDR3 protein: CASSYSIRGTEAFF
V gene: TRBV4-1; J gene: TRBJ1-4; D gene: .; clone size: .; CDR3 length: 20; CDR3 DNA: TGCGCCAGCAGCCACCGACCCCGTGGGGGTTGGGGGGCTCCTAATGAAAAACTGTTTTTT; CDR3 protein: CASSHRPRGGWGAPNEKLFF
V gene: TRBV5-4; J gene: TRBJ2-2; D gene: .; clone size: .; CDR3 length: 15; CDR3 DNA: TGTGCCAGCAGCCCATATTACAACGGAGGCGGGGAGCTGTTTTTT; CDR3 protein: CASSPYYNGGGELFF
V gene: TRBV5-6; J gene: TRBJ1-4; D gene: .; clone size: .; CDR3 length: 15; CDR3 DNA: TGTGCCAGCACCTCGTTGGGTGGGGAGAATGAAAAACTGTTTTTT; CDR3 protein: CASTSLGGENEKLFF
V gene: TRBV5-4; J gene: TRBJ2-7; D gene: TRBD1; clone size: .; CDR3 length: 17; CDR3 DNA: TGTGCCAGCAGCCGGGGAGCCAATAGGGGGCCCACATACGAGCAGTACTTC; CDR3 protein: CASSRGANRGPTYEQYF
V gene: TRBV5-5; J gene: TRBJ1-2; D gene: .; clone size: .; CDR3 length: 15; CDR3 DNA: TGTGCCAGCAACCCCGACGGCCAGCCTAACTATGGCTACACCTTC; CDR3 protein: CASNPDGQPNYGYTF
V gene: TRBV5-1; J gene: TRBJ1-4; D gene: .; clone size: .; CDR3 length: 15; CDR3 DNA: TGCGCCAGCAGCGAAGGGACGACAACTAATGAAAAACTGTTTTTT; CDR3 protein: CASSEGTTTNEKLFF
V gene: TRBV27; J gene: TRBJ2-7; D gene: TRBD1; clone size: once; CDR3 length: 14; CDR3 DNA: TGTGCCAGCAGTTTATCCGGGACAGGGAACGAGCAGTACTTC; CDR3 protein: CASSLSGTGNEQYF
V gene: TRBV14; J gene: TRBJ2-7; D gene: TRBD1; clone size: .; CDR3 length: 14; CDR3 DNA: TGTGCCAGCAGCCCTGGGACAGGGCCCTACGAGCAGTACTTC; CDR3 protein: CASSPGTGPYEQYF